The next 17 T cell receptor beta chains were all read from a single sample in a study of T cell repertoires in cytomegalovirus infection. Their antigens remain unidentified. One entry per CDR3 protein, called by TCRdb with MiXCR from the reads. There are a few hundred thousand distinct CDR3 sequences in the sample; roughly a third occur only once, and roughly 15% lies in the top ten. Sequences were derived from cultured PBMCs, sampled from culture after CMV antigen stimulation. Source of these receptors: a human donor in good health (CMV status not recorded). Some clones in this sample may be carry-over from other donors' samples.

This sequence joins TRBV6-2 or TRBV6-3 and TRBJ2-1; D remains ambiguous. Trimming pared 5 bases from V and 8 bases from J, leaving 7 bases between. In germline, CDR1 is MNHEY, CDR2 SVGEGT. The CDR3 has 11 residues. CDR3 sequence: CASSHAYEQFF. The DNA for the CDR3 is TGTGCCAGCAGTCATGCATATGAGCAGTTCTTC.

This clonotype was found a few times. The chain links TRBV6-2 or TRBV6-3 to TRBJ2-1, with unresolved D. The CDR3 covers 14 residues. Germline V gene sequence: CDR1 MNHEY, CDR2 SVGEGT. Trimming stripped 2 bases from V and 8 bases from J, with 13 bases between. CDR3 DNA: TGTGCCAGCAGTTACCTCGGCCCCAAGGATGAGCAGTTCTTC. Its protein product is CASSYLGPKDEQFF.

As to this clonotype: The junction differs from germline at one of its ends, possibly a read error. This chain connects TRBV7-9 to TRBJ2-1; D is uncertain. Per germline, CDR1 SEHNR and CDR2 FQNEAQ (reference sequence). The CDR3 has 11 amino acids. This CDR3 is CASSPLNGQFF. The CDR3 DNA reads TGTGCCAGCAGCCCCCTAAATGGGCAGTTCTTC.

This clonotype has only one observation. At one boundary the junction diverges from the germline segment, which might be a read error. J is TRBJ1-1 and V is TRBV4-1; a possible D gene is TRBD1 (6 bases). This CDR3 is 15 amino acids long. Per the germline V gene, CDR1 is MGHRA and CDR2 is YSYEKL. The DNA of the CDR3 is TGTGCCAGCAGCCAACCCGGGGGGGGGGCGGTTGAAGCTTTCTTT. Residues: CASSQPGGGAVEAFF.

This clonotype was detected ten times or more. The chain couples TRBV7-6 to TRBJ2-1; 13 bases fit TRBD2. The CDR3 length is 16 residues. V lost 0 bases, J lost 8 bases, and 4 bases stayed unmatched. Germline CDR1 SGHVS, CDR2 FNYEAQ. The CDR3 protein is CASSLAWTSGSYEQFF. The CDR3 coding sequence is TGTGCCAGCAGCTTAGCGTGGACTAGCGGGAGCTATGAGCAGTTCTTC.

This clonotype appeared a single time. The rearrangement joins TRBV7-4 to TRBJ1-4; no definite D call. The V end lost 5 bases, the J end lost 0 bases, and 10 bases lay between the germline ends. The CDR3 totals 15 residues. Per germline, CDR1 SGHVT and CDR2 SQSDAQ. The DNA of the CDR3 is TGTGCCAGCAGCCTCAAACCATCAACTAATGAAAAACTGTTTTTT. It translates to CASSLKPSTNEKLFF. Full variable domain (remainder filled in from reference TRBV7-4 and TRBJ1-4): GAGVSQSPRYKVAKRGRDVALRCDSISGHVTLYWYRQTLGQGSEVLTYSQSDAQRDKSGRPSGRFSAERPERSVSTLKIQRTEQGDSAVYLCASSLKPSTNEKLFFGSGTQLSVL.

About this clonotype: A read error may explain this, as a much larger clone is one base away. The CDR3 sequence: CVSSLDQNSPLHF. DNA for the CDR3: TGTGTCAGCAGCTTAGATCAGAATTCACCCCTCCACTTT. The V and J genes are TRBV7-2 and TRBJ1-6; D remains unclear. This CDR3 has 13 residues. In germline, CDR1 is SGHTA, CDR2 FQGNSA.

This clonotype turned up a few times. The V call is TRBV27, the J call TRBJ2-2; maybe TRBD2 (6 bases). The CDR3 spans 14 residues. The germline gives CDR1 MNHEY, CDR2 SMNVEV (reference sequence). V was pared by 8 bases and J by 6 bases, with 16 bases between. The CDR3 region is CASCLWGGAGELFF. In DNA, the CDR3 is TGTGCCAGCTGCCTCTGGGGAGGAGCCGGGGAGCTGTTTTTT.

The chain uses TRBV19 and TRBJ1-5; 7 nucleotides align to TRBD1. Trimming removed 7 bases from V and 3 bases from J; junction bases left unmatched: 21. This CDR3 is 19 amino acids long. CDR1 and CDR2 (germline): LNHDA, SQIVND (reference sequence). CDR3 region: CASIKTGPDPTSINQPQHF. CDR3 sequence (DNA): TGTGCCAGTATCAAGACAGGGCCCGACCCGACCTCTATCAATCAGCCCCAGCATTTT.

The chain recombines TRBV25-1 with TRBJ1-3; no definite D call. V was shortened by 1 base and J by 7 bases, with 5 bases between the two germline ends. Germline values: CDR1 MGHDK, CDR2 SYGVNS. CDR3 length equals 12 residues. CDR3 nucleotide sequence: TGTGCCAGCAGTGAATCGCCCAACACCATATATTTT. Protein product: CASSESPNTIYF.

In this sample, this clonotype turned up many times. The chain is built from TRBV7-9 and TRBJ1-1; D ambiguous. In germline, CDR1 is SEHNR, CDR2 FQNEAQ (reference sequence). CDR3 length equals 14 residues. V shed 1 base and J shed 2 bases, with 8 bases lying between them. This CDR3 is CASSLGQSNTEAFF. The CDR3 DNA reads TGTGCCAGCAGCTTAGGCCAGTCCAACACTGAAGCTTTCTTT.

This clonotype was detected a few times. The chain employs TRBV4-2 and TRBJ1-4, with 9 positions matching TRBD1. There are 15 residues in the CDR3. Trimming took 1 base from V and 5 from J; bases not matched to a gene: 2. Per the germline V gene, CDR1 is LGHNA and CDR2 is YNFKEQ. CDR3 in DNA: TGTGCCAGCAGCCAAGGGGGGACAGGGAATGAAAAACTGTTTTTT. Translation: CASSQGGTGNEKLFF.

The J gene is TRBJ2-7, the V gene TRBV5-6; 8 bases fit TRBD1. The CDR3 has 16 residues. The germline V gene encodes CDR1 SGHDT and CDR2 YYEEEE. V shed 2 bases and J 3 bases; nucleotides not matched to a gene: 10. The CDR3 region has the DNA TGTGCCAGCAGCTTCGGGTACCAGGGGGCGATCTACGAGCAGTACTTC. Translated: CASSFGYQGAIYEQYF. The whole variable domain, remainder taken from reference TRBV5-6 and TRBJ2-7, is DAGVTQSPTHLIKTRGQQVTLRCSPKSGHDTVSWYQQALGQGPQFIFQYYEEEERQRGNFPDRFSGHQFPNYSSELNVNALLLGDSALYLCASSFGYQGAIYEQYFGPGTRLTVT.

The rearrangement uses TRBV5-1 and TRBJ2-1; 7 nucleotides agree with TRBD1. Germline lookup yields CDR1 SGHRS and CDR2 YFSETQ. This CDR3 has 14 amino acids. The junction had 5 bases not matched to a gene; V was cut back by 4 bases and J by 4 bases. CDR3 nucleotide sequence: TGCGCCAGCAGCGTGCGACAGGGTTACAATGAGCAGTTCTTC. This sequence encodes CASSVRQGYNEQFF.

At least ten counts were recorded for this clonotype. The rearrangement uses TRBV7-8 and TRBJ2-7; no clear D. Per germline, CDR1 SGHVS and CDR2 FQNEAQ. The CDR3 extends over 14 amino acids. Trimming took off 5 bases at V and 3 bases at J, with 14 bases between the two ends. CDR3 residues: CASSRAFLDYEQYV. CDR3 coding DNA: TGTGCCAGCAGCCGAGCGTTCCTTGACTACGAGCAGTACGTC.

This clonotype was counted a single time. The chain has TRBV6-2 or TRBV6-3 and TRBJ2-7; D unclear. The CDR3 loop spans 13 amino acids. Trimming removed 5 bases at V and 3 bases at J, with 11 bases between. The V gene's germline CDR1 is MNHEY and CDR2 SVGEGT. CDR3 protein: CASSRQARYEQYV. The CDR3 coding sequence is TGTGCCAGCAGTCGACAAGCCCGCTACGAGCAGTACGTC.

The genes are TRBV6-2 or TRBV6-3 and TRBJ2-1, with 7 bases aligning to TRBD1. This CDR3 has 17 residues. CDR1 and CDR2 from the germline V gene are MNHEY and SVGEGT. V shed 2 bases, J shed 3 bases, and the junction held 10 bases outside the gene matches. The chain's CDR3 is CASSYRKTGSLYNEQFF. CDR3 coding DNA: TGTGCCAGCAGTTACCGAAAGACAGGGAGCCTCTACAATGAGCAGTTCTTC.